This T cell receptor (beta chain) was captured by sequencing in a study of naive and memory T cell subsets (dated by TCRdb to about 2017). Broadly, across the study: An open-source, UMI-based TCR alpha and beta sequencing pipeline was applied to sorted naive and memory peripheral blood T cell subsets. IgG serology results and the functional CMV T cell responses were in complete agreement. RNA was DNase-treated and reverse transcribed with TCR constant-region primers, mostly using SuperScript III.

The CDR3 holds 12 amino acids from the cysteine to the phenylalanine. CDR3 DNA is the only sequence kept; it has 36 bases, read in frame from the first base. Between the V and J ends, shortened by 6 bases and 6 bases respectively, the junction contains 9 bases. From the second PCR step on, the TCR alpha and beta chain libraries were amplified in separate reactions. To determine each donor's CMV status, fresh PBMCs were stimulated overnight with CMV viral lysate, and IFNgamma production from CD4+ T cells was then assessed. CD4 T cells were positively selected with Miltenyi beads, followed by positive selection of CD8 T cells from the CD4-negative fraction. Cells were stained for CD3, CD4, CD8, CD45RA, CD27 and a live/dead dye and were sorted on a BD Aria II into four subsets based on CD45RA and CD27. Blood was obtained from three healthy volunteers, and the blood from each volunteer was fractionated into CD4 and CD8 T cells and subsequently into four differentiation subsets. Roughly 120 ml of peripheral blood was collected from each donor, and PBMC were isolated by Ficoll-Paque PLUS density-gradient centrifugation. After sorting, cells were lysed in RLT buffer, RNA was extracted using a Qiagen RNeasy kit, and the extracted RNA was stored at -80 degrees C.

The research as a whole found: In both CD4 and CD8 cells, the Gini index increased while Shannon and inverse Simpson diversity decreased from naive through CM, EM and EMRA. Single alpha or beta chain sequences, rather than paired alpha/beta receptors, were used to define clonotypes. RNA-based TCR counts may be affected by expression changes linked to T cell activation and differentiation. Following error correction, more than 95% of naive TCR sequences occurred only once, which made naive abundance distributions much steeper than those of memory subsets. The abundance of TCRs followed a power law with an exponent that differed between naive and memory subsets yet stayed consistent across the three individuals. No ground truth was available to validate the repertoire findings for the naive and memory subsets.

Library method: UMI-ligation and nested PCR. To cover both TRBC1 and TRBC2, the beta constant-region primer consisted of an equimolar mix of two oligonucleotides. The ligated cDNA went through four rounds of PCR with nested alpha and beta constant-region primers together with the SP2 primer. A single-stranded oligonucleotide bearing the SP2 primer plus a 12-nucleotide UMI was ligated onto the 3' end of the cDNA by T4 RNA ligase 1. The ligation reaction was kept at 16 degrees C for roughly 18-24 hours. PCR2 was typically performed as a SYBR Green qPCR and was stopped at a predetermined threshold so that over-amplification was prevented. Agencourt AMPure XP magnetic beads were used for all purifications after the first. Library quantification was done by Qubit, followed by a TapeStation check on which the main peak was expected at around 650 bp. Sequencing of the pooled libraries was done on an Illumina MiSeq using v2 2x251 paired-end kits, which typically yielded roughly 0.95-2 million reads per sample. Each sample library was pooled at roughly 4.4 nM, and roughly 5-8% PhiX was included to improve cluster recognition. Concerning the study's data processing: Using tag matching that tolerated one base-pair mismatch, Decombinator assigned V and J genes to FASTQ reads that had been processed by Demultiplexor. Collapsinator used UMIs to correct both sequencing errors and frequency errors arising from PCR heterogeneity. TCRs were translated and CDR3s were extracted from the conserved cysteine to the FGXG phenylalanine by CDR3Translator, with non-productive sequences being flagged. Repertoires were subsampled to equal numbers of UMI-defined TCRs before Gini, Shannon entropy and inverse Simpson indices were calculated. Power-law fits to clonotype abundance distributions were performed by maximum likelihood within the linear range. When run on a single naive CD8 sample, MIGEC and the pipeline yielded similar UMI counts, similar unique TCR numbers and similar clonal distributions. A set of approximately 6,800 CMV-associated CDR3 sequences, compiled from VDJdb and a published dataset, was used to search the repertoires. In-frame beta chains were kept once TCRdb had trimmed the public reads at Q25 with fastp and called clones with MiXCR. Identical CDR3 protein sequences are pooled into one entry, listed with their most common genes and DNA. In this record, the V and J calls reflect TCRdb's handling and not the investigators' own analysis. For this sample the table gives around 130,000 distinct CDR3 sequences, of which 35% to 45% were detected only once. Jointly, the top ten make up approximately 0.88% of the sample.

A word on this clonotype: What antigen it recognizes has not been identified. No base-level quality is on record; no much larger clone is a single base apart.

The rearranged chain carries TRBV12-3 or TRBV12-4 and TRBJ2-1; a tentative D match to TRBD1 spans 6 bases. Sequencing was performed on central memory CD4+ T cells from blood. The cell subset or site label for this specimen denotes: central memory, CD45RA- CD27+. The clonotype was recovered from a human donor in good health. The DNA sequence is as follows: TGTGCCAGCAGCACAGGGAGCAATGAGCAGTTCTTC. The translation is CASSTGSNEQFF.